The T cell receptor beta chain described here comes from a study of beta chain features in type 1 diabetes. On the study more broadly: Cells sorted and examined across all samples totaled roughly 98 million. Study-level findings and limits: Researchers report that Type 1 diabetes patients had moderately but significantly shorter TCRB CDR3s across all four CD4+ subsets. Reduced insertions and increased deletions marked VDJ junctions in type 1 diabetes patients.

On this clone: What it recognizes is unknown.

Purity exceeded 95% in all sorted populations. All of the isolated RNA was reverse transcribed, so expressed TCRB transcripts were sequenced. Sequencing of naive, central memory and regulatory T cell samples gave an average of roughly 3.6 million reads. Using immunoSEQ multiplex PCR, the repertoire was profiled, and TCRdb retains in-frame clones only, with some absent. The sample holds roughly 150,000 clones, around 8.3% seen once. Germline V gene lookup returns CDR1 KGHSY and CDR2 FQNENV. The germline V and J ends were trimmed by 4 bases and 4 bases, with 7 bases remaining between them. This CDR3 contains 13 residues.

Sequenced material: central memory CD4+ T cells from blood. The V and J genes are TRBV16 and TRBJ2-2; no reliable D call. This receptor was taken from a woman in her late teens or twenties with type 1 diabetes. DNA of the CDR3: TGTGCCAGCAGCCCCATCCCCACCGGGGAGCTGTTTTTT. Its protein product is CASSPIPTGELFF.